This passage covers 2 T cell receptor beta chains from one sample sequenced in a study of blood T cell repertoires in COVID-19. Sequencing used immunoSEQ multiplex PCR; TCRdb keeps in-frame clones, though not all of them. This table holds approximately 350,000 clones, 70% to 90% found once. Specimen: peripheral blood. The receptor set was obtained from a man aged 40-49 years with acute or convalescent COVID-19.

The CDR3 DNA reads as TGTGCCAGCAGCCGCTCCTACGAGCAGTACTTC. Protein: CASSRSYEQYF. The chain joins TRBV7-9 to TRBJ2-7; no clear D gene. Looked up from germline, CDR1 is SEHNR and CDR2 is FQNEAQ (reference sequence). V lost 5 bases to trimming and J lost 0 bases, with 2 bases between them. This CDR3 has 11 residues.

V and J are TRBV6-5 and TRBJ1-4; unclear D gene. The CDR3 extends over 14 amino acids. CDR1 is MNHEY and CDR2 is SVGAGI in the germline V gene. V lost 7 bases and J 2 bases, leaving 11 bases between the germline ends. The CDR3 DNA reads TGTGCCAGCACCCTGGAGATGACTAATGAAAAACTGTTTTTT. Its protein is CASTLEMTNEKLFF.